This T cell receptor (beta chain) was documented in a study of metastatic and nonmetastatic thyroid tumors. Study-level background: From malignant and benign thyroid patients, repertoires in blood and in tumor or nodule tissue were compared. Study-wide points: Benign nodules reportedly had significantly lower TCR beta diversity than malignant thyroid tumors in blood and tumor.

Nobody among the patients had been given any treatment before thyroid surgery. In the authors' workflow: Construction of a distant-metastasis classifier for papillary thyroid cancer relied on CDR3 differences across clinicopathological groups. TCRdb re-called the PCR reads with MiXCR. The V and J calls and clone size come from TCRdb's table, not from the authors' own analysis. The sample contains 3,500 to 5,000 clones, around a third of which appear only once. On this clone itself: Its antigen is undetermined.

This CDR3 comprises 14 residues. V was shortened by 5 bases and J by 0 bases, with 11 bases between the two germline ends. The germline CDR1 and CDR2 sequences are MNHNS and SASEGT. The sequenced sample was tumor tissue. V and J are TRBV6-1 and TRBJ2-7; possible D gene TRBD2, 6 bases. The TCR was taken from a female donor with papillary thyroid cancer or a benign thyroid nodule (not recorded which). Some clones in this sample may be carry-over from other donors' samples. CDR3 loop: CASSQDGSSYEQYF. The CDR3 DNA sequence: TGTGCCAGCAGTCAAGACGGGAGCTCCTACGAGCAGTACTTC.